The rows below give T cell receptor beta chains drawn from one sample of a study of glioma-infiltrating T cells. TCRdb processed the multiplex PCR reads anew with MiXCR; each CDR3 protein has one entry. The sample contains roughly 350,000 distinct CDR3 sequences, more than 35% of which appear only once. Specimen: glioma tissue, nonneoplastic brain tissue, or PBMCs (not recorded which). The source is a human donor with low-grade glioma or glioblastoma, undergoing nonglioma brain surgery, or in good health (not recorded which). CDR3s include the opening cysteine and the closing phenylalanine or tryptophan. The order of the fields is V gene, D gene, clone size, J gene, CDR3 protein, CDR3 DNA. The D gene is left open where the match is weak. Where a row states a size, it is once, few, many or the class of an expanded clone; other rows omit it.

>TRBV27|-|-|TRBJ2-7
CASSFGSSYERYF
TGTGCCAGCAGTTTCGGCTCGTCCTACGAGCGGTACTTC
>TRBV20-1|TRBD1|few|TRBJ1-1
CSARTGPGDTEAFF
TGCAGTGCTAGGACAGGGCCCGGGGACACTGAAGCTTTCTTT
>TRBV10-3|TRBD1|few|TRBJ1-5
CAISESIDRDDQPQHF
TGTGCCATCAGTGAGTCGATTGACAGGGATGATCAGCCCCAGCATTTT
>TRBV24-1|-|few|TRBJ2-3
CATSDLKAHGTDTQYF
TGTGCCACCAGTGATTTGAAGGCTCACGGGACCGATACGCAGTATTTT
>TRBV7-9|-|-|TRBJ2-7
CASSLPRQGLYEQYF
TGTGCCAGCAGCTTACCTCGGCAGGGTCTCTACGAGCAGTACTTC
>TRBV4-3|TRBD1|-|TRBJ2-1
CASSQGQGALDEQFF
TGCGCCAGCAGCCAAGGGCAGGGGGCGTTGGATGAGCAGTTCTTC
>TRBV12-5|-|-|TRBJ2-5
CASGLGTTVQETQYF
TGTGCTAGTGGTTTGGGGACTACAGTCCAAGAGACCCAGTACTTC
>TRBV20-1|-|-|TRBJ2-3
CSAREMRYTDTQYF
TGCAGTGCTAGAGAAATGAGATACACAGATACGCAGTATTTT
>TRBV19|-|-|TRBJ1-2
CASSDSINYGYTF
TGTGCCAGTAGTGACAGCATTAACTATGGCTACACCTTC
>TRBV4-1|-|-|TRBJ2-1
CASSQALPGPQRGTDEQFF
TGCGCCAGCAGCCAGGCACTGCCCGGGCCCCAGAGAGGAACGGATGAGCAGTTCTTC
>TRBV6-1|-|many|TRBJ1-1
CASSYEENTEAFF
TGTGCCAGCAGTTACGAAGAGAACACTGAAGCTTTCTTT
>TRBV18|TRBD2|-|TRBJ2-1
CASSSLGGGNEQFF
TGTGCCAGCTCGTCCCTTGGGGGGGGCAATGAGCAGTTCTTC
>TRBV7-2|TRBD2|-|TRBJ2-7
CASSLAPWNSGRGGRWEQYF
TGTGCCAGCAGCTTAGCCCCTTGGAATAGCGGGAGGGGCGGGCGGTGGGAGCAGTACTTC
>TRBV18|-|few|TRBJ2-1
CASSPRTDYNEQFF
TGTGCCAGCTCACCCCGGACGGACTACAATGAGCAGTTCTTC
>TRBV5-6|-|-|TRBJ1-1
CASSLGQQNTEAYF
TGTGCCAGCAGCTTGGGACAGCAGAACACTGAAGCTTACTTT
>TRBV18|TRBD1|-|TRBJ2-2
CASSPRRQGADGELFF
TGTGCCAGCTCACCACGAAGACAGGGGGCCGACGGGGAGCTGTTTTTT
>TRBV6-1|-|-|TRBJ1-1
CASREQGNTEAFF
TGTGCCAGCAGGGAACAGGGGAACACTGAAGCTTTCTTT
>TRBV6-1|TRBD1|many|TRBJ1-2
CASRETGRTFDYTF
TGTGCCAGCAGGGAGACAGGGCGCACATTTGACTACACCTTC
>TRBV12-3/TRBV12-4|-|-|TRBJ1-1
CASSPGGSAFF
TGTGCCAGCAGTCCCGGGGGGTCGGCTTTCTTT
>TRBV19|-|-|TRBJ2-3
CASSIMGTDTQYF
TGTGCCAGTAGTATTATGGGAACGGATACGCAGTATTTT
>TRBV6-2/TRBV6-3|-|few|TRBJ2-7
CASSHFGEQYF
TGTGCCAGCAGTCACTTCGGCGAGCAGTACTTC
>TRBV6-5|TRBD2|few|TRBJ2-6
CASSYLLAGAAGANVLTF
TGTGCCAGCAGTTACTTGCTAGCGGGAGCAGCTGGGGCCAACGTCCTGACTTTC
>TRBV4-1|-|-|TRBJ1-5
CASSQDGEGSKPQHF
TGCGCCAGCAGCCAAGATGGGGAGGGGAGCAAGCCCCAGCATTTT
>TRBV19|-|few|TRBJ1-5
CASRLMNRPQHF
TGTGCCAGTAGGTTGATGAATCGACCCCAGCATTTT
>TRBV5-4|-|few|TRBJ1-1
CASSPGQLMNTEAFF
TGTGCCAGCAGCCCCGGACAGTTAATGAACACTGAAGCTTTCTTT
>TRBV10-3|TRBD2|-|TRBJ2-3
CAISWGGNTQYF
TGTGCCATCAGTTGGGGGGGGAATACGCAGTATTTT
>TRBV27|-|-|TRBJ2-5
CASNDYKGRRETQYF
TGTGCCAGCAACGACTACAAGGGGCGACGAGAGACCCAGTACTTC